This T cell receptor beta chain was sequenced for a study of blood T cell repertoires in COVID-19. About the research overall: Samples of COVID-19 (acute and convalescent) were obtained from the United States, Italy and Spain. PBMCs, B-cell-depleted T cells, or T cells were the source of the cDNA or gDNA that made up the material.

In the study's own analysis: Nucleated cell counts were estimated from reference gene primer amplification. Only in-frame clones appear in the TCRdb table, and some are missing; sequencing was by immunoSEQ multiplex PCR. The V and J calls and clone size come from that table; D and trimming were worked out from the DNA. The sample lists under 85,000 clones, around nine tenths occurring once. The CDR3 runs to 14 residues. V was pared by 0 bases and J by 3 bases, with 9 bases between. Germline V gene lookup returns CDR1 SEHNR and CDR2 FQNEAQ (reference sequence). This clonotype originated in a woman of 80 years or more with active or convalescent COVID-19. V usage is TRBV7-9 and J usage is TRBJ2-7; D may be TRBD1 (6 bases). Input material: peripheral blood. The CDR3 bases are TGTGCCAGCAGCTTAGCGGGGGCCCACTACGAGCAGTACTTC. Its translation is CASSLAGAHYEQYF.